Listed below are T cell receptor beta chains from one sample, sequenced in a study of T cell clonotyping in hematopoietic cell transplantation. Here immunoSEQ multiplex PCR was the method, and the copy in TCRdb shows in-frame clones only, minus some. Here the sample spans more than 55,000 clones, about 93% being singletons. Sequenced sample: peripheral blood mononuclear cells. Receptors originate from a man over 45 in good health. Some clones in this sample may be carry-over from other donors' samples. Both conserved end residues are part of each CDR3. D genes are given only for firm matches. Size tells how often a clone was seen (once, few, many) or the class of an expanded clone, and some rows leave it out.

v_call: TRBV29-1; clone_size: -; d_call: -; j_call: TRBJ2-1; cdr3_nt: TGCAGCGTTGAAGGGACCCATTTCGAGGGAGGCGAGCAGTTCTTC; cdr3_aa: CSVEGTHFEGGEQFF
v_call: TRBV7-9; clone_size: -; d_call: -; j_call: TRBJ2-5; cdr3_nt: TGTGCCAGCAGCTTATTGTCAGGGGCTAGTCAAGAGACCCAGTACTTC; cdr3_aa: CASSLLSGASQETQYF
v_call: TRBV14; clone_size: -; d_call: -; j_call: TRBJ2-2; cdr3_nt: TGTGCCAGCAGCCAAGATTTAACGGCTAGCCGGACCGGGGAGCTGTTTTTT; cdr3_aa: CASSQDLTASRTGELFF
v_call: TRBV11-3; clone_size: -; d_call: -; j_call: TRBJ2-2; cdr3_nt: TGTGCCAGCAGCTTAGGGGGGAGAGGAAGCACCGGGGAGCTGTTTTTT; cdr3_aa: CASSLGGRGSTGELFF
v_call: TRBV10-3; clone_size: -; d_call: -; j_call: TRBJ2-1; cdr3_nt: TGTGCCATCAGTGACAGGGCGTCCTACAATGAGCAGTTCTTC; cdr3_aa: CAISDRASYNEQFF
v_call: TRBV7-3; clone_size: -; d_call: TRBD2; j_call: TRBJ2-1; cdr3_nt: TGTGCCAGCAGCCGGGGGACTAGCGCTGCCGATGAGCAGTTCTTC; cdr3_aa: CASSRGTSAADEQFF
v_call: TRBV29-1; clone_size: -; d_call: -; j_call: TRBJ2-1; cdr3_nt: TGCAGCGTTGGGCGGCAGGGAAATGAGCAGTTCTTC; cdr3_aa: CSVGRQGNEQFF
v_call: TRBV28; clone_size: once; d_call: -; j_call: TRBJ2-3; cdr3_nt: TGTGCCAGCAGTTTAAAAACCCCACATACGCAGTATTTT; cdr3_aa: CASSLKTPHTQYF
v_call: TRBV5-1; clone_size: -; d_call: -; j_call: TRBJ2-3; cdr3_nt: TGCGCCAGCAGCTTGCGACTATCAGATACGCAGTATTTT; cdr3_aa: CASSLRLSDTQYF
v_call: TRBV9; clone_size: once; d_call: TRBD1; j_call: TRBJ1-3; cdr3_nt: TGTGCCAGCAGCGTAGGCACAGGGGATTCTGGAAACACCATATATTTT; cdr3_aa: CASSVGTGDSGNTIYF
v_call: TRBV14; clone_size: -; d_call: -; j_call: TRBJ1-1; cdr3_nt: TGTGCCAGCAGTCTGCAGGGTACGATCCCTGAAGCTTTCTTT; cdr3_aa: CASSLQGTIPEAFF
v_call: TRBV29-1; clone_size: -; d_call: TRBD1; j_call: TRBJ1-1; cdr3_nt: TGCAGCGTTACTACAGGGGGGATTGTTATGAACACTGAAGCTTTCTTT; cdr3_aa: CSVTTGGIVMNTEAFF
v_call: TRBV9; clone_size: -; d_call: TRBD2; j_call: TRBJ2-2; cdr3_nt: TGTGCCAGCAGCCACCTTGGACTAGCGGGAGTGGGTTCTACCGGGGAGCTGTTTTTT; cdr3_aa: CASSHLGLAGVGSTGELFF
v_call: TRBV19; clone_size: -; d_call: TRBD1; j_call: TRBJ2-1; cdr3_nt: TGTGCCACCCGGACAGGGTACCATGAGCAGTTCTTC; cdr3_aa: CATRTGYHEQFF
v_call: TRBV15; clone_size: -; d_call: -; j_call: TRBJ2-7; cdr3_nt: TGTGCCACCAGCAGAGATCGGGCAGGGGTTAAGGACGAGCAGTACTTC; cdr3_aa: CATSRDRAGVKDEQYF
v_call: TRBV28; clone_size: -; d_call: -; j_call: TRBJ1-4; cdr3_nt: TGTGCCAGCGGGGGACCTGCAACTAATGAAAAACTGTTTTTT; cdr3_aa: CASGGPATNEKLFF
v_call: TRBV28; clone_size: -; d_call: TRBD1; j_call: TRBJ1-1; cdr3_nt: TGTGCCAGCAGGCCTACGGCAGGGGGAGGCACTGAAGCTTTCTTT; cdr3_aa: CASRPTAGGGTEAFF
v_call: TRBV7-9; clone_size: -; d_call: -; j_call: TRBJ1-5; cdr3_nt: TGTGCCAGCAGCTTATGGGAGTCAGCCCAGCATTTT; cdr3_aa: CASSLWESAQHF
v_call: TRBV7-8; clone_size: -; d_call: -; j_call: TRBJ1-2; cdr3_nt: TGTGCCAGCAGCTTCGGGACCAATAACTATGGCTACACCTTC; cdr3_aa: CASSFGTNNYGYTF
v_call: TRBV6-6; clone_size: -; d_call: TRBD2; j_call: TRBJ2-7; cdr3_nt: TGTGCCAGCAGTTACGGCGTAGCGGGAGGTTACGAGCAGTACTTC; cdr3_aa: CASSYGVAGGYEQYF
v_call: TRBV4-3; clone_size: -; d_call: -; j_call: TRBJ1-1; cdr3_nt: TGCGCCAGCAGCCAAGCTACCTCCAACACTGAAGCTTTCTTT; cdr3_aa: CASSQATSNTEAFF
v_call: TRBV15; clone_size: -; d_call: -; j_call: TRBJ2-2; cdr3_nt: TGTGCCACCAGCAACGTTCTCGGGGGCCACGGGGAGCTGTTTTTT; cdr3_aa: CATSNVLGGHGELFF
v_call: TRBV7-3; clone_size: -; d_call: -; j_call: TRBJ2-2; cdr3_nt: TGTGCCAGCAGCGCCGGAGGGGCGAACACCGGGGAGCTGTTTTTT; cdr3_aa: CASSAGGANTGELFF
v_call: TRBV30; clone_size: -; d_call: -; j_call: TRBJ1-2; cdr3_nt: TGTGCCTGGAGTGTCGTCAGGGTGGGTGGCTACACCTTC; cdr3_aa: CAWSVVRVGGYTF
v_call: TRBV7-8; clone_size: -; d_call: -; j_call: TRBJ1-2; cdr3_nt: TGTGCCAGCAGCTTAGGGTCCCACGCCGGTGGCTACACCTTC; cdr3_aa: CASSLGSHAGGYTF
v_call: TRBV27; clone_size: -; d_call: -; j_call: TRBJ2-1; cdr3_nt: TGTGCCAGCAGTTTGGCGGGGAGTTACTACAATGAGCAGTTCTTC; cdr3_aa: CASSLAGSYYNEQFF
v_call: TRBV5-6; clone_size: -; d_call: TRBD1; j_call: TRBJ2-3; cdr3_nt: TGTGCCAGCAGCTTCTCCGGGACAGGGATCACAGATACGCAGTATTTT; cdr3_aa: CASSFSGTGITDTQYF
v_call: TRBV5-1; clone_size: -; d_call: TRBD1; j_call: TRBJ2-5; cdr3_nt: TGCGCCAGCAGCATAGGACAGGGGTTGGTGGAGACCCAGTACTTC; cdr3_aa: CASSIGQGLVETQYF
v_call: TRBV7-3; clone_size: -; d_call: TRBD1; j_call: TRBJ1-2; cdr3_nt: TGTGCCAGCAGCTTAGGACAGGGGGGCGGCTACACCTTC; cdr3_aa: CASSLGQGGGYTF
v_call: TRBV7-2; clone_size: -; d_call: TRBD2; j_call: TRBJ2-7; cdr3_nt: TGTGCCAGCAGCTTAGAGCCGGGGGGGGTATACGAGCAGTACTTC; cdr3_aa: CASSLEPGGVYEQYF